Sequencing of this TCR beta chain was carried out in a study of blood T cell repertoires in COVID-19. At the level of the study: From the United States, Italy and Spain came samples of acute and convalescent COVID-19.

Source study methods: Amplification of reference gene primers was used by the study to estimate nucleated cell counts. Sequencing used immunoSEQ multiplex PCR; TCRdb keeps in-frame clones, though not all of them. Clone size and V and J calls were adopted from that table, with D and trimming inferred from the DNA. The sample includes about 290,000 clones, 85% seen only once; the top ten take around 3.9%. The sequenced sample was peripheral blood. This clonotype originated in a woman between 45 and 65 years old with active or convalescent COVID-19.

In DNA, the CDR3 is TGTGCCAGCACCTCTAAGCTGGGGGCCTATGGCTACACCTTC. Its translation: CASTSKLGAYGYTF. V gene TRBV27 combines with J gene TRBJ1-2; perhaps TRBD1 as D (6 bases). CDR1 and CDR2 (germline): MNHEY, SMNVEV (reference sequence). This CDR3 region has 14 residues. Trimming left V 7 bases short and J 4 bases short, with 16 bases between.